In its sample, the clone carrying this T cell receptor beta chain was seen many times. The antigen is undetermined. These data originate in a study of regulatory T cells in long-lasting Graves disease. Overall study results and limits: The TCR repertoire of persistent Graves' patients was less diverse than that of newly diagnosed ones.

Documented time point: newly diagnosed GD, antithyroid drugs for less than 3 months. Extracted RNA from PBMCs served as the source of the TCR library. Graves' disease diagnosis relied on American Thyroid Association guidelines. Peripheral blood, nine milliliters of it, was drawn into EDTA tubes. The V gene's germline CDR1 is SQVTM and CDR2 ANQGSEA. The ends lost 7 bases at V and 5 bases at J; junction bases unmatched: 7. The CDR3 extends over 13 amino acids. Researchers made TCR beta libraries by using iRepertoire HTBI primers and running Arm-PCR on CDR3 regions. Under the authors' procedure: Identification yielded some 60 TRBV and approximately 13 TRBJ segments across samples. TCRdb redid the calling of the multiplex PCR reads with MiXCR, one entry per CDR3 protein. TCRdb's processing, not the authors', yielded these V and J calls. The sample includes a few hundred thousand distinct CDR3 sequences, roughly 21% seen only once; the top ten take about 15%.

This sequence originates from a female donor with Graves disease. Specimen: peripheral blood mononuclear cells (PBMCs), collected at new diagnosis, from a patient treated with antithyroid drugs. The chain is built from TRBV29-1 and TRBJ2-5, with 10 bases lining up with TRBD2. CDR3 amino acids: CSEILAGEETQYF. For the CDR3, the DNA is TGCAGCGAGATTCTAGCGGGGGAGGAGACCCAGTACTTC. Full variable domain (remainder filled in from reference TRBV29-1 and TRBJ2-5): SAVISQKPSRDICQRGTSLTIQCQVDSQVTMMFWYRQQPGQSLTLIATANQGSEATYESGFVIDKFPISRPNLTFSTLTVSNMSPEDSSIYLCSEILAGEETQYFGPGTRLLVL.